Below, 25 T cell receptor beta chains from the same sample are listed, as sequenced in a study of T cell clones after liver transplantation. The data were produced by immunoSEQ multiplex PCR, yet TCRdb's version contains in-frame clones alone and is incomplete. The table has approximately 68,000 clones, 75% to 85% seen once; the top ten hold about 0.6%. This material consisted of CD4+ T cells from blood, taken before liver transplant. The receptor set was obtained from a human donor who received a liver transplant.

The V and J genes are TRBV18 and TRBJ1-5; D is ambiguous. Germline V CDR1 and CDR2: KGHSH, LQKENI. V lost 4 bases to trimming and J lost 5 bases, with 15 bases between them. This CDR3 is built from 15 residues. The CDR3 sequence is CASSHERAVDQPQHF. The DNA of the CDR3 is TGTGCCAGCTCACACGAGCGGGCGGTTGATCAGCCCCAGCATTTT.

DNA for the CDR3: TGTGCCACCACCAAGAGCTGGGGCGGCAATCAGCCCCAGCATTTT. Its protein is CATTKSWGGNQPQHF. The V gene is TRBV27, the J gene TRBJ1-5; tentatively, D is TRBD1 (5 bases). The germline CDR1 and CDR2 sequences are MNHEY and SMNVEV (reference sequence). V was trimmed by 10 bases and J by 2 bases, leaving 18 bases between them. This CDR3 region has 15 residues.

The rearrangement links TRBV5-1 to TRBJ2-6; possibly TRBD2 for D (6 bases). V lost 6 bases and J lost 2, with 15 bases in between. Germline CDR1 reads SGHRS; CDR2 reads YFSETQ. The CDR3 contains 16 residues. This CDR3 is CASTLGGGPGANVLTF. The DNA for the CDR3 is TGCGCCAGCACCCTGGGGGGTGGCCCTGGGGCCAACGTCCTGACTTTC.

The chain recombines TRBV28 with TRBJ1-2; 8 bases map to TRBD1. Germline V gene lookup returns CDR1 MDHEN and CDR2 SYDVKM. V was clipped by 3 bases and J by 4 bases; unmatched bases: 10. This CDR3 has 16 amino acids. The CDR3 DNA reads as TGTGCCAGCAGTTTGCGACAGGGGCGCCCCCGCTATGGCTACACCTTC. This sequence encodes CASSLRQGRPRYGYTF.

V gene TRBV5-1 combines with J gene TRBJ2-1, with 8 bases aligning to TRBD2. The V gene's germline CDR1 is SGHRS and CDR2 YFSETQ. The CDR3 runs 16 residues. The V and J ends lost 4 bases and 4 bases, in that order; junction bases with no gene match: 10. The CDR3 sequence: CASSRASTSDYNEQFF. The CDR3 DNA sequence: TGCGCCAGCAGCCGGGCCTCGACTAGCGATTACAATGAGCAGTTCTTC.

This chain connects TRBV27 to TRBJ2-5, with D perhaps assigned TRBD1 or TRBD2 (5 bases each). Per germline, CDR1 MNHEY and CDR2 SMNVEV (reference sequence). The CDR3 consists of 13 residues. V was shortened by 6 bases and J by 10 bases, with 18 bases between the two germline ends. The CDR3 DNA follows: TGTGCCAGCAGCAAGAGGGGCAGGGCGGGCCAGTACTTC. This gives the protein CASSKRGRAGQYF.

The gene calls are TRBV7-2 and TRBJ2-2; 8 positions match TRBD1. Germline V gene lookup returns CDR1 SGHTA and CDR2 FQGNSA. With V trimmed by 6 bases and J by 8 bases, 5 bases remained unmatched. The CDR3 has 13 amino acids. For the CDR3, the DNA is TGTGCCAGCAGGCAGACAGGGGTTGGGGAGCTGTTTTTT. It codes for CASRQTGVGELFF.

The V call is TRBV2, the J call TRBJ2-1, with 13 positions matching TRBD2. The V gene's germline CDR1 is SNHLY and CDR2 FYNNEI. The J segment lost 1 base and the V segment lost 5 bases, leaving 14 bases of the junction unmatched. This CDR3 spans 20 amino acids. CDR3 protein: CASSPGTSGISSLSYNEQFF. CDR3 nucleotides: TGTGCCAGCAGTCCCGGGACTAGCGGGATTTCCTCCCTGTCCTACAATGAGCAGTTCTTC.

This sequence joins TRBV28 and TRBJ1-2; D possibly corresponds to TRBD1 (6 bases). This CDR3 is 12 amino acids long. Deletions cut 3 bases from V and 5 bases from J, with 7 bases between. In germline, CDR1 is MDHEN, CDR2 SYDVKM. The DNA of the CDR3 is TGTGCCAGCAGTTTGACAGGTTATGGCTACACCTTC. This codes for CASSLTGYGYTF.

The CDR3 here is CASSLPFTGSNYGYTF. The CDR3 region has the DNA TGTGCCAGCAGCCTCCCCTTCACAGGTTCTAACTATGGCTACACCTTC. This chain uses TRBV21-1 with TRBJ1-2; no DNA check was done on the table's D call, TRBD1. TRBV21-1 counts as a pseudogene. This CDR3 region has 16 residues.

This clone was observed a handful of times. This chain links TRBV5-1 with TRBJ2-3, with 7 bases lining up with TRBD2. Trimming cost V 5 bases and J 2 bases; bases outside gene matches: 2. Germline loops: CDR1 SGHRS, CDR2 YFSETQ. CDR3 size: 13 residues. The DNA of the CDR3 is TGCGCCAGCAGGGGAGGGGTCACAGATACGCAGTATTTT. Amino acids: CASRGGVTDTQYF. The whole variable domain, remainder taken from reference TRBV5-1 and TRBJ2-3, is KAGVTQTPRYLIKTRGQQVTLSCSPISGHRSVSWYQQTPGQGLQFLFEYFSETQRNKGNFPGRFSGRQFSNSRSEMNVSTLELGDSALYLCASRGGVTDTQYFGPGTRLTVL.

This clone occurred once. This chain uses TRBV18 with TRBJ2-1, with D unclear. Germline CDR1 KGHSH, CDR2 LQKENI. The CDR3 has 12 residues. Trimming shortened V by 2 bases and J by 15 bases, and 14 bases separated the two germline ends. CDR3: CASSPGNTFGFF. The DNA for the CDR3 is TGTGCCAGCTCACCAGGGAATACCTTTGGGTTCTTC.

The genes are TRBV5-1 and TRBJ2-7; tentatively, D is TRBD2 (5 bases). This CDR3 contains 14 residues. V lost 5 bases to trimming and J lost 4 bases, with 16 bases between them. Germline CDR1 and CDR2: SGHRS and YFSETQ. CDR3 region: CASRIWTGLYEQYF. In DNA form, the CDR3 reads TGCGCCAGCAGGATTTGGACGGGGTTATACGAGCAGTACTTC. Based on the CDR3 plus reference TRBV5-1 and TRBJ2-7, the full variable domain is KAGVTQTPRYLIKTRGQQVTLSCSPISGHRSVSWYQQTPGQGLQFLFEYFSETQRNKGNFPGRFSGRQFSNSRSEMNVSTLELGDSALYLCASRIWTGLYEQYFGPGTRLTVT.

This chain joins TRBV27 and TRBJ1-1; D gene unclear. Germline V lookup: CDR1 MNHEY, CDR2 SMNVEV (reference sequence). There are 15 residues in the CDR3. V was cut by 4 bases and J by 1 base, with 13 bases left in between. The DNA of the CDR3 is TGTGCCAGCAGTTCTTTCTTCGGGCGGAACACTGAAGCTTTCTTT. Its protein product is CASSSFFGRNTEAFF.

The CDR3 sequence: CSARGKNIQYF. The CDR3 DNA reads TGCAGTGCTAGAGGAAAAAACATTCAGTACTTC. The V call is TRBV20-1, the J call TRBJ2-4; D gene ambiguous. This CDR3 comprises 11 residues. Trimming pared 1 base from V and 4 bases from J, leaving 2 bases between. CDR1 DFQATT and CDR2 SNEGSKA come from the germline V gene (reference sequence).

This chain links TRBV29-1 with TRBJ2-7; unclear D gene. Germline lookup yields CDR1 SQVTM and CDR2 ANQGSEA. Trimming took off 4 bases at V and 1 base at J, with 11 bases between the two ends. CDR3 size: 13 residues. CDR3 in DNA: TGCAGCGTTGCTGGGTTTCAATCCTACGAGCAGTACTTC. Its translation: CSVAGFQSYEQYF.

This chain joins TRBV11-2 and TRBJ2-3; D is undetermined. Germline CDR1 reads SGHAT; CDR2 reads FQNNGV. The V gene lost 4 bases and the J gene lost 2 bases, with 4 bases spanning the gap. The CDR3 covers 12 residues. CDR3 protein: CASSSFTDTQYF. The CDR3, as DNA: TGTGCCAGCAGCTCTTTCACAGATACGCAGTATTTT.

This clone was observed a handful of times. CDR3 in DNA: TGCGCCAGCAGTGAGTCGAATTCGTGGACAGGGGGCGCGAGCACTGAAGCTTTCTTT. Translated, it gives CASSESNSWTGGASTEAFF. The chain is built from TRBV10-1 and TRBJ1-1; 11 positions match TRBD1. Germline lookup yields CDR1 WNHNN and CDR2 SYGVQD (reference sequence). The CDR3 sequence is 19 residues long. The ends lost 0 bases at V and 4 bases at J; junction bases unmatched: 13.

V usage is TRBV6-5 and J usage is TRBJ2-7; 8 bases map to TRBD1. The CDR3 runs 14 residues. CDR1 is MNHEY and CDR2 is SVGAGI in the germline V gene. The junction had 6 bases not matched to a gene; V was cut back by 2 bases and J by 6 bases. CDR3 region: CASSYRDRGFEQYF. CDR3 sequence (DNA): TGTGCCAGCAGTTACCGCGACAGGGGTTTCGAGCAGTACTTC.

CDR3 region: CASSLTGGNTEAFF. The CDR3 nucleotides read TGTGCCAGCAGCTTAACGGGGGGGAACACTGAAGCTTTCTTT. The chain uses TRBV7-3 and TRBJ1-1, with a possible D match to TRBD1 (5 bases). Germline lookup yields CDR1 SGHTA and CDR2 FQGTGA. Deletions cut 0 bases from V and 1 base from J, with 6 bases between. The CDR3 runs 14 residues.

This chain connects TRBV19 to TRBJ1-2; the D gene is possibly TRBD1 (6 bases). Germline-derived CDR1 and CDR2 are LNHDA and SQIVND (reference sequence). V was trimmed by 6 bases and J by 8 bases, leaving 16 bases between them. The CDR3 has 13 residues. CDR3 region: CASSASGQWGYTF. The DNA for the CDR3 is TGTGCCAGTAGCGCCTCCGGACAGTGGGGCTACACCTTC.

This clone was observed once. The chain couples TRBV7-8 to TRBJ2-1; D may be TRBD2 (6 bases). Germline V gives CDR1 SGHVS, CDR2 FQNEAQ. This CDR3 region has 15 residues. V lost 3 bases and J 2 bases, leaving 11 bases between the germline ends. The CDR3 nucleotides read TGTGCCAGCAGCTTCGGCGGGAACACCTACAATGAGCAGTTCTTC. Translation: CASSFGGNTYNEQFF.

The chain employs TRBV5-6 and TRBJ2-7; D possibly uses TRBD1 or TRBD2 (5 bases each). Germline assignment: CDR1 SGHDT and CDR2 YYEEEE. This CDR3 comprises 13 residues. Between the trimmed V and J ends, which lost 1 base and 3 bases, there was a span of 8 bases. The CDR3 region has the DNA TGTGCCAGCAGCTTGTGGGGGATCTACGAGCAGTACTTC. Its translation: CASSLWGIYEQYF.

This clone was seen just once. The genes are TRBV2 and TRBJ1-1; maybe TRBD1 (5 bases). CDR3 length: 16 amino acids. V dropped 8 bases and J dropped 1 base, with 20 bases sitting between them. The germline V gene has CDR1 SNHLY and CDR2 FYNNEI. CDR3 region: CASGAATGQTNTEAFF. The CDR3 DNA reads TGTGCCAGCGGGGCGGCAACTGGTCAGACGAACACTGAAGCTTTCTTT.

The V gene is TRBV18, the J gene TRBJ1-1; weak D call: TRBD1 (5 bases). CDR3 length: 15 residues. Germline V lookup: CDR1 KGHSH, CDR2 LQKENI. Trimming pared 3 bases from V and 1 base from J, leaving 12 bases between. CDR3 coding DNA: TGTGCCAGCTCACCTACCGGGACGGCGAACACTGAAGCTTTCTTT. As protein: CASSPTGTANTEAFF.